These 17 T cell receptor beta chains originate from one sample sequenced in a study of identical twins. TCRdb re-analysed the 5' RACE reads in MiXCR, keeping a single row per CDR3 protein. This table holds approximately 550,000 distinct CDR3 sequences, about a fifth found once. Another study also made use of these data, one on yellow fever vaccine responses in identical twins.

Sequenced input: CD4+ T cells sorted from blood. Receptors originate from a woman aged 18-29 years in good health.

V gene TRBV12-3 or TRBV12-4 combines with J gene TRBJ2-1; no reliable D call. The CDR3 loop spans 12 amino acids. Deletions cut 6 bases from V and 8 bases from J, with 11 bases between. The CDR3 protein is CASSSTSHEQFF. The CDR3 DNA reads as TGTGCCAGCAGCTCTACTTCCCATGAGCAGTTCTTC.

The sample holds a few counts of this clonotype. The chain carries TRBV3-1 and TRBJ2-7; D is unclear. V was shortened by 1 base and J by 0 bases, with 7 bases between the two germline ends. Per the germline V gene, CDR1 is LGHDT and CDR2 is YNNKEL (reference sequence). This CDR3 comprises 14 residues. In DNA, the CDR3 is TGTGCCAGCAGCCAAGGGGCCTTCTCCTACGAGCAGTACTTC. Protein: CASSQGAFSYEQYF.

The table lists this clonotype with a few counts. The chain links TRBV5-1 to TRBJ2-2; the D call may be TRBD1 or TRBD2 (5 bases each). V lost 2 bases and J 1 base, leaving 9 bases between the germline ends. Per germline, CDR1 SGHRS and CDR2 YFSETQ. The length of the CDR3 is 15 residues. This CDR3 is CASSFSGLNTGELFF. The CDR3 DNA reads TGCGCCAGCAGCTTTTCGGGGCTGAACACCGGGGAGCTGTTTTTT.

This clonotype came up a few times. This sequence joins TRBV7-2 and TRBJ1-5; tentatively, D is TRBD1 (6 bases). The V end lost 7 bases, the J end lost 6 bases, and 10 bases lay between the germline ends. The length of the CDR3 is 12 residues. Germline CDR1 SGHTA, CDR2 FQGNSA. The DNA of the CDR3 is TGTGCCAGCACCTTGGACAGTCAGCCCCAGCATTTT. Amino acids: CASTLDSQPQHF.

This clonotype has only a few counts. The CDR3 nucleotides read TGTGCCAGCAGCCCCGACTGGACAGGGACTAACCAGCCCCAGCATTTT. Translation gives CASSPDWTGTNQPQHF. V usage is TRBV3-1 and J usage is TRBJ1-5; TRBD1 agrees at 8 bases. CDR3 size: 16 residues. Trimming cost V 4 bases and J 7 bases; bases outside gene matches: 12. The germline V gene encodes CDR1 LGHDT and CDR2 YNNKEL (reference sequence).

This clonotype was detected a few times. The CDR3 spells CASSLRGAGGSGAEQFF. CDR3 coding DNA: TGTGCCAGCAGTTTAAGGGGGGCGGGGGGCTCCGGGGCTGAGCAGTTCTTC. The chain joins TRBV12-3 or TRBV12-4 to TRBJ2-1; the match to TRBD2 covers 8 bases. The CDR3 spans 17 residues. V dropped 2 bases and J dropped 9; count of bases not matched to a gene: 15.

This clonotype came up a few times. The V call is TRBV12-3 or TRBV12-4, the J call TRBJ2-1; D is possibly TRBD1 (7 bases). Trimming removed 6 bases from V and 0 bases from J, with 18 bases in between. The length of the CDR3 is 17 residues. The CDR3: CASSPPTGEDSYNEQFF. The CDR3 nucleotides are TGTGCCAGCAGCCCCCCCACAGGGGAGGACTCCTACAATGAGCAGTTCTTC.

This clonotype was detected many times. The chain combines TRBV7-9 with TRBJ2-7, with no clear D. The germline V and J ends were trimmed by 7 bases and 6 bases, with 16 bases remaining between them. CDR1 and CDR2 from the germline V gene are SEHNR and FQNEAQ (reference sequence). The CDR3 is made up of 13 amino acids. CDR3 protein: CASTPGGLSEQYF. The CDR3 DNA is TGTGCCAGCACCCCGGGCGGTCTGAGCGAGCAGTACTTC.

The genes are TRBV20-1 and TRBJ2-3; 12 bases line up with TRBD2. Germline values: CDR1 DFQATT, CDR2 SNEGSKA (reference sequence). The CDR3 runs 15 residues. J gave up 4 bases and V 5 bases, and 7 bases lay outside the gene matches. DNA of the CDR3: TGCAGTGCTCCCACGACTAGCGGGAGTCCAGATACGCAGTATTTT. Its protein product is CSAPTTSGSPDTQYF.

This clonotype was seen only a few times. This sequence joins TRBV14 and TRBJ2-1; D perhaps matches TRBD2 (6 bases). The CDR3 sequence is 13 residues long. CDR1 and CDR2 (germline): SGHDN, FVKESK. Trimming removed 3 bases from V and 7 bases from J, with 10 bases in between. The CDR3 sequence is CASSQGRLNEQFF. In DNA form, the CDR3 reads TGTGCCAGCAGCCAGGGGAGGCTTAATGAGCAGTTCTTC.

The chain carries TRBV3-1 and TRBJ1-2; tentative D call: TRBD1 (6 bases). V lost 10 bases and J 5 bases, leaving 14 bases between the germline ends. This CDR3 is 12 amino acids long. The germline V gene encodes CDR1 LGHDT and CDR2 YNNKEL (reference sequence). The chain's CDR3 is CATQGPVYGYTF. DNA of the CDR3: TGTGCCACCCAGGGGCCGGTTTATGGCTACACCTTC.

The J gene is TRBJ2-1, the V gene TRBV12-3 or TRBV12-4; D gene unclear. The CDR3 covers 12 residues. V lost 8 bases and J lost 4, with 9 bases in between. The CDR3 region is CASGNWYNEQFF. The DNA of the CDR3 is TGTGCCAGCGGGAACTGGTACAATGAGCAGTTCTTC.

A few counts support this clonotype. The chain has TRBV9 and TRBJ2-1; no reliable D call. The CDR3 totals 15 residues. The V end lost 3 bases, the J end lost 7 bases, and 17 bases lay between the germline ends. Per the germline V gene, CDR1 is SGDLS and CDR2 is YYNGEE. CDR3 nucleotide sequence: TGTGCCAGCAGCGCTGGGATTGCGAGAGTGAATGAGCAGTTCTTC. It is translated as CASSAGIARVNEQFF. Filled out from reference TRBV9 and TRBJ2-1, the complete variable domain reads DSGVTQTPKHLITATGQRVTLRCSPRSGDLSVYWYQQSLDQGLQFLIQYYNGEERAKGNILERFSAQQFPDLHSELNLSSLELGDSALYFCASSAGIARVNEQFFGPGTRLTVL.

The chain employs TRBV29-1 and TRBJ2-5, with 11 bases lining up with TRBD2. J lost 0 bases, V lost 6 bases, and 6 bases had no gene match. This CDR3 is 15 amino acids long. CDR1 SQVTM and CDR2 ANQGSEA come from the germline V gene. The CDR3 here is CSVTPSGGYQETQYF. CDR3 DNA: TGCAGCGTCACCCCTAGCGGGGGGTACCAAGAGACCCAGTACTTC.

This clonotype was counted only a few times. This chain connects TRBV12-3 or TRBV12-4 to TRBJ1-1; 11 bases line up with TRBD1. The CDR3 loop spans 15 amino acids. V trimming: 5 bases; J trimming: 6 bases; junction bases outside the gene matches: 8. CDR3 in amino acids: CASSPLGTGGSEAFF. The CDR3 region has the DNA TGTGCCAGCAGTCCCCTGGGGACAGGGGGTTCTGAAGCTTTCTTT.

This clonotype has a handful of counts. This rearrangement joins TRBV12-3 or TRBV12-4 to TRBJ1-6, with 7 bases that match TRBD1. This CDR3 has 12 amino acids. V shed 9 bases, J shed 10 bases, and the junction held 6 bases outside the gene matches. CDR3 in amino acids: CASQGERSPLHF. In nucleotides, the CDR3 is TGTGCCAGTCAGGGGGAGCGGTCACCCCTCCACTTT.

CDR3 nucleotide sequence: TGTGCCAGCAGCCAGGAGCCCGGGACAGGGGATGGATACGAGCAGTACTTC. It yields the protein CASSQEPGTGDGYEQYF. This chain connects TRBV3-1 to TRBJ2-7; 10 bases are a match to TRBD1. Germline V lookup: CDR1 LGHDT, CDR2 YNNKEL (reference sequence). The CDR3 extends over 17 amino acids. V was pared by 3 bases and J by 4 bases, with 12 bases of the junction left unmatched.